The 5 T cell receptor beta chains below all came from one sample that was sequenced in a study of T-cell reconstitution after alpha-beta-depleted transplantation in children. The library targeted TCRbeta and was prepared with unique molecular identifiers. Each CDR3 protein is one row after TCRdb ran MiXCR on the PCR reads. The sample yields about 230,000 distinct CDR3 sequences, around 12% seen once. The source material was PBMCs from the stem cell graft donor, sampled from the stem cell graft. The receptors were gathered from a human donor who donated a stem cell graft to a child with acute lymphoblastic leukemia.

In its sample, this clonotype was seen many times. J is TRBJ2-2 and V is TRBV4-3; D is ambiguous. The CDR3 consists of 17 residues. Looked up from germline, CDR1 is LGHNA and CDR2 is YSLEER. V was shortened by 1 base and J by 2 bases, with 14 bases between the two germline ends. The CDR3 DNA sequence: TGCGCCAGCAGCCAAGGACGTGGCAGAGTTAACACCGGGGAGCTGTTTTTT. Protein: CASSQGRGRVNTGELFF.

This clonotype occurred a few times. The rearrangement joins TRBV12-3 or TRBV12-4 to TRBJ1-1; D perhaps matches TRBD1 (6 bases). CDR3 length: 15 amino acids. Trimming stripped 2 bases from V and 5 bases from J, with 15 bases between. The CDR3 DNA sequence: TGTGCCAGCAGTTTAAGGGGGGCCGGGGAGACTGAAGCTTTCTTT. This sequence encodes CASSLRGAGETEAFF.

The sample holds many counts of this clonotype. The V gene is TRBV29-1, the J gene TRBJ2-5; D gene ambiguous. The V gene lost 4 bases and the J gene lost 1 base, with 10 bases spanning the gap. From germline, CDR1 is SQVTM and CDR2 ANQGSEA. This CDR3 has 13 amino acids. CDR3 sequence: CSVGLWTQETQYF. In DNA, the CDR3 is TGCAGCGTTGGTCTGTGGACCCAAGAGACCCAGTACTTC.

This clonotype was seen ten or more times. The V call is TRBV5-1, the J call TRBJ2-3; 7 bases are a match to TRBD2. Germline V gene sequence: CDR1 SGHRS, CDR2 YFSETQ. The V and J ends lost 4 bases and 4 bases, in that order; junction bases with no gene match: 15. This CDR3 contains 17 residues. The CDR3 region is CASSGDLADPPADTQYF. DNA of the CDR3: TGCGCCAGCAGCGGAGACCTAGCGGACCCGCCGGCAGATACGCAGTATTTT. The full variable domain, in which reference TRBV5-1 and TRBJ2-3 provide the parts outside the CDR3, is KAGVTQTPRYLIKTRGQQVTLSCSPISGHRSVSWYQQTPGQGLQFLFEYFSETQRNKGNFPGRFSGRQFSNSRSEMNVSTLELGDSALYLCASSGDLADPPADTQYFGPGTRLTVL.

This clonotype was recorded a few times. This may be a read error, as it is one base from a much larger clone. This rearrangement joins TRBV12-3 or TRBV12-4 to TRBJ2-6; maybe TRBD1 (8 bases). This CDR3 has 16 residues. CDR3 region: CASTRTGRAGANGLTF. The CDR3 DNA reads TGTGCCAGCACCCGGACAGGGAGGGCTGGGGCCAACGGCCTGACTTTC.